This is a list of T cell receptor beta chains from one sample in a study of shared clonotypes between healthy human individuals. Some clones are missing from TCRdb's copy, which holds only in-frame ones; the method was immunoSEQ multiplex PCR. The sample holds 2 million to 2.5 million clones, less than 95% seen once. Input material: naive CD4+ T cells from PBMCs. Receptor source: a man between 18 and 29 years old in good health. Some clones in this sample may be carry-over from other donors' samples. Each CDR3 is given with its conserved first and last residue. Fields, in order: CDR3 protein, CDR3 DNA, CDR3 length, J gene, clone size, V gene, D gene. A D gene is named only where the DNA matches it firmly. Clone size is stated in some rows and not others, as once, few, many or a class when expanded.

cdr3_aa: CASSLAGSASYEQYF; cdr3_nt: TGCGCCAGCAGCTTGGCAGGGTCAGCGTCCTACGAGCAGTACTTC; cdr3_length: 15; j_call: TRBJ2-7; clone_size: -; v_call: TRBV5-1; d_call: -
cdr3_aa: CASSEVDATYEQYF; cdr3_nt: TGTGCCAGCAGTGAGGTGGACGCTACCTACGAGCAGTACTTC; cdr3_length: 14; j_call: TRBJ2-7; clone_size: -; v_call: TRBV6-1; d_call: -
cdr3_aa: CASSGGTGSSAGANVLTF; cdr3_nt: TGTGCCAGCAGTGGGGGGACAGGGTCGTCCGCTGGGGCCAACGTCCTGACTTTC; cdr3_length: 18; j_call: TRBJ2-6; clone_size: -; v_call: TRBV2; d_call: TRBD1
cdr3_aa: CASSLRRAEAFF; cdr3_nt: TGTGCCAGCAGCTTGCGACGGGCTGAAGCTTTCTTT; cdr3_length: 12; j_call: TRBJ1-1; clone_size: -; v_call: TRBV7-2; d_call: -
cdr3_aa: CASSPLAGRTDTQYF; cdr3_nt: TGTGCCAGCTCACCTTTAGCGGGACGCACAGATACGCAGTATTTT; cdr3_length: 15; j_call: TRBJ2-3; clone_size: -; v_call: TRBV18; d_call: TRBD2
cdr3_aa: CASSLGSGDYTF; cdr3_nt: TGTGCCAGCAGCTTAGGGAGTGGTGACTACACCTTC; cdr3_length: 12; j_call: TRBJ1-2; clone_size: -; v_call: TRBV7-9; d_call: -
cdr3_aa: CASRKDRDRVTEAFF; cdr3_nt: TGTGCCAGCAGAAAAGACCGGGACAGGGTCACTGAAGCTTTCTTT; cdr3_length: 15; j_call: TRBJ1-1; clone_size: -; v_call: TRBV5-4; d_call: TRBD1
cdr3_aa: CASSFPIGSYNEQFF; cdr3_nt: TGTGCCAGCAGCTTCCCCATCGGCTCCTACAATGAGCAGTTCTTC; cdr3_length: 15; j_call: TRBJ2-1; clone_size: -; v_call: TRBV7-3; d_call: -
cdr3_aa: CASSQEVSGNTIYF; cdr3_nt: TGTGCCAGCAGCCAAGAAGTTAGCGGAAACACCATATATTTT; cdr3_length: 14; j_call: TRBJ1-3; clone_size: -; v_call: TRBV4-2; d_call: -
cdr3_aa: CASRPRGTSGSGNEQFF; cdr3_nt: TGTGCCAGCAGACCGAGGGGGACTAGCGGGAGTGGCAATGAGCAGTTCTTC; cdr3_length: 17; j_call: TRBJ2-1; clone_size: -; v_call: TRBV19; d_call: TRBD2
cdr3_aa: CASSQQDGWTHEAFF; cdr3_nt: TGCGCCAGCAGCCAACAGGACGGGTGGACTCACGAAGCTTTCTTT; cdr3_length: 15; j_call: TRBJ1-1; clone_size: -; v_call: TRBV5-1; d_call: -
cdr3_aa: CASSRIGQVAKNIQYF; cdr3_nt: TGTGCCAGCAGCCGAATTGGACAGGTAGCCAAAAACATTCAGTACTTC; cdr3_length: 16; j_call: TRBJ2-4; clone_size: -; v_call: TRBV11-2; d_call: TRBD1
cdr3_aa: CASSARSSYNEQFF; cdr3_nt: TGTGCCAGCAGCGCTCGCAGCTCCTACAATGAGCAGTTCTTC; cdr3_length: 14; j_call: TRBJ2-1; clone_size: -; v_call: TRBV9; d_call: -
cdr3_aa: CASRPQQGALPGPKNEKLFF; cdr3_nt: TGTGCCAGCAGACCCCAACAGGGGGCCTTACCCGGCCCGAAGAATGAAAAACTGTTTTTT; cdr3_length: 20; j_call: TRBJ1-4; clone_size: once; v_call: TRBV28; d_call: TRBD1
cdr3_aa: CASIPQRAGDEQFF; cdr3_nt: TGTGCCAGCATTCCGCAGCGCGCCGGCGATGAGCAGTTCTTC; cdr3_length: 14; j_call: TRBJ2-1; clone_size: -; v_call: TRBV2; d_call: -
cdr3_aa: CAVTSGPSSYEQYF; cdr3_nt: TGTGCCGTGACTAGCGGGCCCTCCTCCTACGAGCAGTACTTC; cdr3_length: 14; j_call: TRBJ2-7; clone_size: -; v_call: TRBV10-3; d_call: TRBD2
cdr3_aa: CASSEGGGSTDTQYF; cdr3_nt: TGTGCCAGCAGTGAAGGTGGCGGGAGCACAGATACGCAGTATTTT; cdr3_length: 15; j_call: TRBJ2-3; clone_size: -; v_call: TRBV6-1; d_call: -